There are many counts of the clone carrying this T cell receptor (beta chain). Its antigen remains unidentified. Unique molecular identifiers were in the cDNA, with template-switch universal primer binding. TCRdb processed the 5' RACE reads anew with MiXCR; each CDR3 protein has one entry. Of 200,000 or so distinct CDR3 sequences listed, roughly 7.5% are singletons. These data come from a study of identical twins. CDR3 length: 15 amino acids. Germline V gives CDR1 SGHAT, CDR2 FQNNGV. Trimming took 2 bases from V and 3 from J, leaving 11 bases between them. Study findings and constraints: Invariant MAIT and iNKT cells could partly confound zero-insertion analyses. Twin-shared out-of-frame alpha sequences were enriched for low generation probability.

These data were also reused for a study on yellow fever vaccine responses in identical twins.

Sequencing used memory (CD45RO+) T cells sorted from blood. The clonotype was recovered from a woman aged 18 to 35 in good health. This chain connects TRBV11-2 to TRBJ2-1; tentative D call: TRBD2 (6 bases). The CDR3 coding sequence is TGTGCCAGCAGCTTAAGCGGAGGGGACTACAATGAGCAGTTCTTC. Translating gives CASSLSGGDYNEQFF.